This T cell receptor (beta chain) was identified in a study of blood T cell repertoires in COVID-19. Overall study context: Sites across the United States, Italy and Spain contributed samples from acute and convalescent COVID-19. Sources were T cells, B-cell-depleted T cells, or PBMCs; the material itself was cDNA or gDNA.

Clones were read by immunoSEQ multiplex PCR, and TCRdb kept only the in-frame ones, dropping some. The table records roughly 74,000 clones, approximately 84% of them present only once. The V gene's germline CDR1 is SGHRS and CDR2 YFSETQ. V was pared by 4 bases and J by 2 bases, with 6 bases of the junction left unmatched. This CDR3 has 14 residues. This receptor was identified in a man aged 70-80 years with acute or convalescent COVID-19. The chain couples TRBV5-1 to TRBJ2-7; 7 bases are shared with TRBD1. Sequencing input: peripheral blood. The CDR3 nucleotides read TGCGCCAGCAGCCCCTCGACAGGGACCTACGAGCAGTACTTC. Its translation: CASSPSTGTYEQYF.